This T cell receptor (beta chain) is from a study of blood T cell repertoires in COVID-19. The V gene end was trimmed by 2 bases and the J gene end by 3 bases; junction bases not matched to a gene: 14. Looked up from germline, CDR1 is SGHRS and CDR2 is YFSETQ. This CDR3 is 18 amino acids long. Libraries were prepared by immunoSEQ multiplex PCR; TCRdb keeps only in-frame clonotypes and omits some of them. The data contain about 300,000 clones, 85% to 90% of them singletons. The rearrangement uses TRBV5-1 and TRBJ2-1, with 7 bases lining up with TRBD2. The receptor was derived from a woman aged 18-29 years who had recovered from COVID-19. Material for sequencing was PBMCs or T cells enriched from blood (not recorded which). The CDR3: CASSFNLLAEGYYNEQFF. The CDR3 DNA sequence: TGCGCCAGCAGCTTTAATCTGCTAGCGGAGGGATACTACAATGAGCAGTTCTTC.